This T cell receptor beta chain was obtained from a study of identifying expanded T cells in peripheral blood. Points from the study as a whole: Roughly two-week clone count variance significantly increased as total template count grew. Differentially abundant clones: around 1.2 between replicates, about 15 at approximately 14 days, approximately 19 at four.

Collection occurred without any documented infections or immune events in donors. Germline lookup yields CDR1 LNHDA and CDR2 SQIVND (reference sequence). This CDR3 is 15 amino acids long. V shed 3 bases, J shed 9 bases, and the junction held 6 bases outside the gene matches. Remarks on this clone: Its antigen remains unknown.

Profiling relied on immunoSEQ multiplex PCR, and the TCRdb table lists in-frame clones only, not all of them. In the table there are under 120,000 clones, 85% to 90% of which are singletons. The chain recombines TRBV19 with TRBJ2-1; 12 bases match TRBD2. This sequence originates from a person between 18 and 75 years old in good health. Sequencing used blood. CDR3 amino acids: CASSMASGGASEQFF. In DNA form, the CDR3 reads TGTGCCAGTAGTATGGCTAGCGGGGGGGCGAGTGAGCAGTTCTTC.